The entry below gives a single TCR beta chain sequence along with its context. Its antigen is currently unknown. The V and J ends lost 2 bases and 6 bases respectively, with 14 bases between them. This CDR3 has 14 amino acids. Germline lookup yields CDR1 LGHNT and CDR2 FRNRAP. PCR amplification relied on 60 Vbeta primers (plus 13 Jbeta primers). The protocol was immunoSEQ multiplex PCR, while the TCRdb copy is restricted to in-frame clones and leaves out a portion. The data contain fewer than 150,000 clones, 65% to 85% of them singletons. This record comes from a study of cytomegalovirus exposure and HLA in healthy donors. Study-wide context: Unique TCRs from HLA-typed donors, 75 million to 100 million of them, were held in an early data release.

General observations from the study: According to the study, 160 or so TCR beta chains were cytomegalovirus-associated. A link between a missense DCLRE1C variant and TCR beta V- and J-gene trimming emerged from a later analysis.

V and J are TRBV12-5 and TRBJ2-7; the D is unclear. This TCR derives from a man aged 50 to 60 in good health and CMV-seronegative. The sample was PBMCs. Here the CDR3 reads CASGLSRKAREQYF. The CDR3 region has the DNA TGTGCTAGTGGTTTGAGCCGGAAAGCGCGCGAGCAGTACTTC.